The rows below give T cell receptor beta chains drawn from one sample of a study of CD4+ T cells in melanoma. The table came from immunoSEQ multiplex PCR; TCRdb's copy has only in-frame clones and leaves some out. This sample yields roughly 21,000 clones, of which approximately 78% are seen a single time; 9.7% belongs to the top ten. The receptors were gathered from a human donor with melanoma. Both conserved end residues are part of each CDR3. Each record gives: D gene, clone size, V gene, J gene, CDR3 protein, CDR3 DNA. D genes are given only for firm matches. Expanded clones get a size class; other rows say once, few or many, or leave the size out.

D gene: .; clone size: .; V gene: TRBV15; J gene: TRBJ1-2; CDR3 protein: CATSRDRRVGYGYTF; CDR3 DNA: TGTGCCACCAGCAGAGATCGCAGGGTCGGCTATGGCTACACCTTC
D gene: .; clone size: few; V gene: TRBV9; J gene: TRBJ2-3; CDR3 protein: CASSGQIGSLGTDTQYF; CDR3 DNA: TGTGCCAGCAGCGGACAGATTGGGAGCCTCGGCACAGATACGCAGTATTTT
D gene: .; clone size: .; V gene: TRBV7-9; J gene: TRBJ2-5; CDR3 protein: CASSLGSQETQYF; CDR3 DNA: TGTGCCAGCAGCTTAGGTTCCCAAGAGACCCAGTACTTC
D gene: .; clone size: .; V gene: TRBV29-1; J gene: TRBJ1-1; CDR3 protein: CSVEDLIGGRSEAFF; CDR3 DNA: TGCAGCGTTGAAGATCTTATCGGGGGCCGAAGTGAAGCTTTCTTT
D gene: .; clone size: .; V gene: TRBV5-1; J gene: TRBJ2-3; CDR3 protein: CASSFGAGPTDTQYF; CDR3 DNA: TGCGCCAGCAGCTTCGGTGCGGGGCCCACAGATACGCAGTATTTT
D gene: TRBD2; clone size: .; V gene: TRBV6-6; J gene: TRBJ2-7; CDR3 protein: CASSYPGREGYEQYF; CDR3 DNA: TGTGCCAGCAGTTACCCAGGACGGGAGGGCTACGAGCAGTACTTC
D gene: TRBD1; clone size: .; V gene: TRBV18; J gene: TRBJ1-1; CDR3 protein: CASSPTGENTEAFF; CDR3 DNA: TGTGCCAGCTCACCCACAGGGGAGAACACTGAAGCTTTCTTT
D gene: TRBD1; clone size: .; V gene: TRBV30; J gene: TRBJ1-2; CDR3 protein: CAWANRGEGYGYTF; CDR3 DNA: TGTGCCTGGGCTAACAGGGGTGAAGGCTATGGCTACACCTTC
D gene: TRBD1; clone size: .; V gene: TRBV5-1; J gene: TRBJ1-6; CDR3 protein: CASSSDTGQFNSPLHF; CDR3 DNA: TGCGCCAGCAGCTCGGACACGGGACAGTTTAATTCACCCCTCCACTTT
D gene: TRBD2; clone size: .; V gene: TRBV9; J gene: TRBJ2-2; CDR3 protein: CASSALTSSNTGELFF; CDR3 DNA: TGTGCCAGCAGCGCCTTGACTAGCTCGAACACCGGGGAGCTGTTTTTT
D gene: .; clone size: .; V gene: TRBV7-9; J gene: TRBJ1-2; CDR3 protein: CASSRTEGYGYTF; CDR3 DNA: TGTGCCAGCAGCCGGACGGAAGGCTATGGCTACACCTTC
D gene: .; clone size: .; V gene: TRBV5-1; J gene: TRBJ2-5; CDR3 protein: CASSLAPSGSGQETQYF; CDR3 DNA: TGCGCCAGCAGTTTGGCCCCCTCCGGGAGCGGCCAAGAGACCCAGTACTTC
D gene: .; clone size: few; V gene: TRBV7-8; J gene: TRBJ2-7; CDR3 protein: CASSHGTEYEQYF; CDR3 DNA: TGTGCCAGCAGCCACGGGACCGAATACGAGCAGTACTTC
D gene: TRBD2; clone size: .; V gene: TRBV9; J gene: TRBJ2-1; CDR3 protein: CASSVYSGGTGEQFF; CDR3 DNA: TGTGCCAGCAGCGTATATAGCGGGGGAACGGGGGAGCAGTTCTTC
D gene: .; clone size: .; V gene: TRBV14; J gene: TRBJ2-7; CDR3 protein: CASSKARAFYEQYF; CDR3 DNA: TGTGCCAGCAGTAAAGCAAGGGCCTTCTACGAGCAGTACTTC
D gene: TRBD1; clone size: .; V gene: TRBV7-9; J gene: TRBJ1-5; CDR3 protein: CASSRGQAGSNQPQHF; CDR3 DNA: TGTGCCAGCAGCCGTGGACAGGCAGGGAGCAATCAGCCCCAGCATTTT
D gene: .; clone size: few; V gene: TRBV11-1; J gene: TRBJ1-2; CDR3 protein: CASSVAGTAGGYTF; CDR3 DNA: TGTGCCAGCAGCGTAGCGGGGACTGCGGGCGGCTACACCTTC
D gene: .; clone size: .; V gene: TRBV6-5; J gene: TRBJ2-3; CDR3 protein: CASRLGRTDTQYF; CDR3 DNA: TGTGCCAGCAGGCTAGGCAGGACAGATACGCAGTATTTT
D gene: TRBD2; clone size: .; V gene: TRBV19; J gene: TRBJ2-5; CDR3 protein: CASSMGAGGPETQYF; CDR3 DNA: TGTGCCAGTAGTATGGGAGCGGGGGGGCCGGAGACCCAGTACTTC
D gene: TRBD1; clone size: once; V gene: TRBV10-3; J gene: TRBJ2-2; CDR3 protein: CAISHNRGGISNTGELFF; CDR3 DNA: TGTGCCATCAGTCATAACAGGGGCGGTATTTCGAACACCGGGGAGCTGTTTTTT
D gene: .; clone size: .; V gene: TRBV5-8; J gene: TRBJ2-7; CDR3 protein: CASSRAVGGTGTEGEQYF; CDR3 DNA: TGTGCCAGCAGCCGTGCTGTTGGTGGAACAGGGACGGAAGGGGAGCAGTACTTC
D gene: TRBD2; clone size: .; V gene: TRBV7-9; J gene: TRBJ2-7; CDR3 protein: CASSPRRTPGGADEQYF; CDR3 DNA: TGTGCCAGCAGCCCCCGGAGGACACCCGGGGGGGCAGACGAGCAGTACTTC
D gene: .; clone size: .; V gene: TRBV29-1; J gene: TRBJ2-1; CDR3 protein: CSVERQARNNEQFF; CDR3 DNA: TGCAGCGTTGAGCGCCAGGCGCGTAACAATGAGCAGTTCTTC
D gene: .; clone size: .; V gene: TRBV6-4; J gene: TRBJ1-3; CDR3 protein: CASSDSRTGTSGNTIYF; CDR3 DNA: TGTGCCAGCAGTGACTCGAGGACGGGAACTTCAGGAAACACCATATATTTT
D gene: TRBD1; clone size: .; V gene: TRBV11-2; J gene: TRBJ2-7; CDR3 protein: CASSSFTGQGLGEQYF; CDR3 DNA: TGTGCCAGCAGCTCCTTCACCGGACAGGGATTAGGCGAGCAGTACTTC
D gene: .; clone size: .; V gene: TRBV12-5; J gene: TRBJ1-5; CDR3 protein: CASANPRQSNQPQHF; CDR3 DNA: TGTGCTAGTGCAAACCCTCGACAGAGCAATCAGCCCCAGCATTTT
D gene: .; clone size: once; V gene: TRBV2; J gene: TRBJ2-1; CDR3 protein: CASSETSNEQFF; CDR3 DNA: TGTGCCAGCAGTGAGACTAGCAATGAGCAGTTCTTC
D gene: .; clone size: few; V gene: TRBV5-1; J gene: TRBJ2-4; CDR3 protein: CASSLLEAKNIQYF; CDR3 DNA: TGCGCCAGCAGCTTGTTAGAAGCCAAAAACATTCAGTACTTC
D gene: .; clone size: .; V gene: TRBV6-4; J gene: TRBJ2-1; CDR3 protein: CASRREPYNEQFF; CDR3 DNA: TGTGCCAGCAGAAGGGAGCCGTACAATGAGCAGTTCTTC
D gene: TRBD1; clone size: once; V gene: TRBV5-6; J gene: TRBJ2-3; CDR3 protein: CASSWGDRGRDTQYF; CDR3 DNA: TGTGCCAGCAGCTGGGGGGACAGGGGGCGAGATACGCAGTATTTT
D gene: .; clone size: .; V gene: TRBV20-1; J gene: TRBJ1-1; CDR3 protein: CSARGGNGAFF; CDR3 DNA: TGCAGTGCTAGGGGGGGGAACGGGGCTTTCTTT
D gene: TRBD1; clone size: once; V gene: TRBV2; J gene: TRBJ1-2; CDR3 protein: CASRRGDRVDGYTF; CDR3 DNA: TGTGCCAGCAGGCGAGGCGACAGGGTCGACGGCTACACCTTC
D gene: .; clone size: .; V gene: TRBV30; J gene: TRBJ1-2; CDR3 protein: CAWSVSHRAGYTF; CDR3 DNA: TGTGCCTGGAGTGTCTCTCACAGGGCCGGCTACACCTTC
D gene: TRBD2; clone size: .; V gene: TRBV4-1; J gene: TRBJ2-7; CDR3 protein: CASSQLGLAGREQYF; CDR3 DNA: TGCGCCAGCAGCCAGCTGGGACTAGCGGGGCGAGAGCAGTACTTC
D gene: TRBD1; clone size: .; V gene: TRBV11-2; J gene: TRBJ1-6; CDR3 protein: CASSRGQGASGSPLHF; CDR3 DNA: TGTGCCAGCAGCCGGGGACAGGGGGCGTCGGGTTCACCCCTCCACTTT
D gene: TRBD1; clone size: .; V gene: TRBV5-6; J gene: TRBJ1-2; CDR3 protein: CASSAGGGGYTF; CDR3 DNA: TGTGCCAGCAGCGCAGGGGGGGGAGGCTACACCTTC
D gene: TRBD2; clone size: .; V gene: TRBV5-1; J gene: TRBJ2-3; CDR3 protein: CASSRSGATFLRKPLTTDTQYF; CDR3 DNA: TGCGCCAGCAGCCGGAGCGGGGCTACATTTTTGAGAAAACCTTTGACCACAGATACGCAGTATTTT
D gene: TRBD2; clone size: few; V gene: TRBV27; J gene: TRBJ2-3; CDR3 protein: CASSWGGPTDTQYF; CDR3 DNA: TGTGCCAGCTCATGGGGGGGACCCACAGATACGCAGTATTTT
D gene: .; clone size: .; V gene: TRBV11-2; J gene: TRBJ2-5; CDR3 protein: CASGSTQGRVTQYF; CDR3 DNA: TGTGCCAGCGGATCGACCCAGGGGAGAGTGACCCAGTACTTC
D gene: .; clone size: .; V gene: TRBV2; J gene: TRBJ2-1; CDR3 protein: CASSEASPGGPYNEQFF; CDR3 DNA: TGTGCCAGCAGTGAAGCGTCCCCGGGGGGCCCATATAATGAGCAGTTCTTC
D gene: TRBD2; clone size: .; V gene: TRBV7-2; J gene: TRBJ2-5; CDR3 protein: CASSFILGGETQYF; CDR3 DNA: TGTGCCAGCAGCTTTATTCTCGGGGGGGAGACCCAGTACTTC
D gene: .; clone size: .; V gene: TRBV27; J gene: TRBJ2-7; CDR3 protein: CASSLSSRGYEQYF; CDR3 DNA: TGTGCCAGCAGTTTATCCAGCAGGGGCTACGAGCAGTACTTC
D gene: .; clone size: few; V gene: TRBV7-3; J gene: TRBJ1-1; CDR3 protein: CASSLGVGTEAFF; CDR3 DNA: TGTGCCAGCAGCTTAGGGGTTGGGACTGAAGCTTTCTTT
D gene: .; clone size: .; V gene: TRBV5-8; J gene: TRBJ1-5; CDR3 protein: CASSLETVLLSNQPQHF; CDR3 DNA: TGTGCCAGCAGCTTGGAGACAGTCCTTCTTAGCAATCAGCCCCAGCATTTT
D gene: .; clone size: .; V gene: TRBV11-3; J gene: TRBJ2-5; CDR3 protein: CASSSGSIETQYF; CDR3 DNA: TGTGCCAGCAGCTCAGGGTCTATAGAGACCCAGTACTTC
D gene: TRBD1; clone size: .; V gene: TRBV14; J gene: TRBJ2-1; CDR3 protein: CASSPIQGSSYNEQFF; CDR3 DNA: TGTGCCAGCAGCCCCATACAGGGGAGCTCCTACAATGAGCAGTTCTTC
D gene: .; clone size: .; V gene: TRBV5-8; J gene: TRBJ2-5; CDR3 protein: CASSLFASRETQYF; CDR3 DNA: TGTGCCAGCAGCTTGTTCGCTAGCCGGGAGACCCAGTACTTC
D gene: TRBD2; clone size: .; V gene: TRBV30; J gene: TRBJ2-3; CDR3 protein: CAWSPPIAGPTDTQYF; CDR3 DNA: TGTGCCTGGAGCCCCCCTATAGCGGGGCCCACAGATACGCAGTATTTT
D gene: .; clone size: few; V gene: TRBV7-9; J gene: TRBJ1-1; CDR3 protein: CASSARGANTEAFF; CDR3 DNA: TGTGCCAGCAGCGCCAGAGGCGCGAACACTGAAGCTTTCTTT
D gene: .; clone size: .; V gene: TRBV7-7; J gene: TRBJ1-1; CDR3 protein: CASSLRERTEAFF; CDR3 DNA: TGTGCCAGCAGCCTCCGGGAAAGAACTGAAGCTTTCTTT
D gene: .; clone size: .; V gene: TRBV6-6; J gene: TRBJ2-7; CDR3 protein: CAGSYRQGINEQYF; CDR3 DNA: TGTGCCGGCAGTTACCGGCAGGGTATCAACGAGCAGTACTTC